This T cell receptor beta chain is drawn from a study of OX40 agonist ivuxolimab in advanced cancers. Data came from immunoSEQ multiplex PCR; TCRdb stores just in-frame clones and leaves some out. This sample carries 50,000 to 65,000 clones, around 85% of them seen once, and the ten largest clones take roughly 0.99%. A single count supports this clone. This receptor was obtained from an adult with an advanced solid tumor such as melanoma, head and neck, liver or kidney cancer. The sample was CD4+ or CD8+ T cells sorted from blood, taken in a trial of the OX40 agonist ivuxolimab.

The CDR3 bases are TGTGCCAGCAGACCCGCAGGGGATGGGTATGGCTACACCTTC. The encoded protein is CASRPAGDGYGYTF. The chain combines TRBV5-4 with TRBJ1-2; the D gene is possibly TRBD1 (6 bases). V gave up 5 bases and J gave up 5 bases, with 16 bases separating them. Germline values: CDR1 SGHNT, CDR2 YYREEE (reference sequence). The CDR3 covers 14 residues.